These 3 T cell receptor beta chains came from one sample sequenced in a study of human T cells and chemical hapten exposure (dated by TCRdb to 2020 to 2022). The time point label for this specimen denotes: pre-sensitization, week 0. According to the study, the label for this sample's treatment or condition signals: therapeutic diphenylcyclopropenone sensitization with weekly scalp DPC. The library was made by RACE. The listed sequencing device is NextSeq 500. TCRdb ran its own pipeline on the public reads, namely fastp trimming at Q25 and MiXCR clone calling, and kept in-frame beta chains. Each CDR3 protein gets just one entry, which takes the most common genes and DNA from the rows behind it. The sample records some 250,000 distinct CDR3 sequences, over 7.5% of which are singletons. Jointly, the top ten make up more than 0.95% of the sample. The sequencing here drew on whole blood, taken in connection with sensitization to the hapten diphenylcyclopropenone (DPC). Every receptor here comes from a man between 18 and 35 years old with alopecia areata. Some clones in this sample may be carry-over from other donors' samples.

V usage is TRBV5-5 and J usage is TRBJ1-2; D perhaps matches TRBD1 (5 bases). V gave up 4 bases and J gave up 6 bases, with 13 bases separating them. The germline CDR1 and CDR2 sequences are SGHKS and YYEKEE (reference sequence). The CDR3 is 13 residues long. The CDR3 spells CASSATGTHGYTF. In DNA, the CDR3 is TGTGCCAGCAGCGCAACCGGGACCCATGGCTACACCTTC.

This clonotype showed up just a few times. The rearrangement links TRBV5-1 to TRBJ2-7; D possibly corresponds to TRBD1 (6 bases). V lost 5 bases and J lost 2, with 11 bases in between. Germline V gives CDR1 SGHRS, CDR2 YFSETQ. The CDR3 extends over 13 amino acids. CDR3 bases: TGCGCCAGCAGACAGGGCACTACCTACGAGCAGTACTTC. This sequence encodes CASRQGTTYEQYF.

The V gene is TRBV29-1, the J gene TRBJ2-1, with 7 positions matching TRBD1. There are 13 residues in the CDR3. Unmatched junction bases numbered 5, after V lost 7 bases and J lost 2 bases. CDR1 SQVTM and CDR2 ANQGSEA come from the germline V gene. The CDR3 DNA is TGCAGCGGCGGACAGGACACCTACAATGAGCAGTTCTTC. Translating it yields CSGGQDTYNEQFF.